The rows below give T cell receptor beta chains drawn from one sample of a study of T cells after posttransplantation cyclophosphamide. The method was immunoSEQ multiplex PCR; TCRdb's version includes in-frame clones alone and lacks a portion of them. The repertoire consists of about 2,800 clones, none detected only once. The source was PBMCs, collected 30 days after allogeneic stem cell transplant with posttransplant cyclophosphamide. Every receptor here comes from a female patient over 55 who received an allogeneic stem cell transplant from an unrelated donor, was CMV-positive, and had acute GVHD only. The graft donor may be the source of some T cells. Both conserved end residues are trimmed from each CDR3. Where a row states a size, it is once, few, many or the class of an expanded clone; other rows omit it.

>TRBJ2-6|many|TRBV5-5
ASSPRTGAPEGANVLT
>TRBJ1-4|medium-sized|TRBV28
ASLNRGLSTNEKLF
>TRBJ1-5|-|TRBV12-3/TRBV12-4
ASSTFYSNQPQH
>TRBJ2-1|many|TRBV12-3/TRBV12-4
ASSSSGGAYNEQF
>TRBJ1-5|many|TRBV6-2/TRBV6-3
ASSYDRVSQH
>TRBJ2-3|few|TRBV29-1
SVMPGLTDTQY
>TRBJ2-2|many|TRBV11-2
ASSQGLNTGELF
>TRBJ2-2|many|TRBV16
ASGRLNTGELF
>TRBJ1-2|many|TRBV27
ASSFGGTYGYT
>TRBJ2-7|many|TRBV4-3
ASSQGTSGQPYEQY
>TRBJ1-5|many|TRBV12-3/TRBV12-4
ASRLGQQNQPQH
>TRBJ2-1|many|TRBV7-9
ASSLASGRFNEQF
>TRBJ2-1|many|TRBV10-3
AVTSGTRNEQF
>TRBJ2-5|-|TRBV7-7
ASSQGYSPQETQY
>TRBJ1-2|many|TRBV7-9
ASSLVFLYGVNNYGYT
>TRBJ2-7|medium-sized|TRBV27
ASSYGTSGYEQY
>TRBJ1-2|many|TRBV27
ASSYRTDQILYGYT
>TRBJ1-6|-|TRBV27
ASSFGASSPLH
>TRBJ2-3|medium-sized|TRBV11-3
ASSLGTDTQY
>TRBJ2-7|many|TRBV13
ASSLDSSGLEQY
>TRBJ2-1|many|TRBV27
ASSLGRHNEQF
>TRBJ1-3|many|TRBV5-4
ASSPWTGVSGNTIY
>TRBJ1-2|many|TRBV4-2
ASSQDPRRNYGYT
>TRBJ2-1|many|TRBV6-2/TRBV6-3
ASTIGLAGGSIDEQF
>TRBJ2-3|many|TRBV13
ASSYRREAQDTQY
>TRBJ2-3|large|TRBV13
ASSLEGTDTQY